This T cell receptor beta chain was captured by sequencing in a study of T cell clones after liver transplantation. Study summary: Samples came from ITN030ST, which attempted immunosuppression withdrawal within 2 years of liver transplantation. Pre-transplant mixed lymphocyte reactions yielded third-party-reactive TCRbeta sequences as comparators for graft-donor-reactive sequences. TCRbeta sequencing after a pre-transplant mixed lymphocyte reaction identified graft-donor-reactive clones, later tracked in post-transplant blood.

The assay was immunoSEQ multiplex PCR, and TCRdb's table has in-frame clones only and misses some. Of roughly 80,000 clones detected, less than 90% appear once; the ten largest clones hold roughly 3%. This CDR3 region has 14 residues. The ends lost 5 bases at V and 5 bases at J; junction bases unmatched: 9. The germline CDR1 and CDR2 sequences are SQVTM and ANQGSEA. This clone was observed at least ten times. Unstimulated PBMCs were sorted into CD3+CD4+ and CD3+CD8+ populations. The sequencing here drew on CD4+ T cells from blood, taken at the 22-month timepoint. The sequence came from a human patient who received a liver transplant. Some T cells may trace back to the graft donor. The V and J genes are TRBV29-1 and TRBJ1-1; 9 bases line up with TRBD1. CDR3 loop: CSVTGGQGKTEAFF. DNA of the CDR3: TGCAGCGTTACCGGGGGACAGGGTAAGACTGAAGCTTTCTTT.